These 2 T cell receptor beta chains share one sample of origin, sequenced in a study of T cells in Graves' hyperthyroidism and ophthalmopathy. RNA transcripts provided the source from which TCR beta CDR3 regions were amplified. TCR CDR3 regions were first amplified by RT-PCR with HTBI primers. TCRdb called the multiplex PCR reads again in MiXCR, with one record for every CDR3 protein. The profile shows almost 600,000 distinct CDR3 sequences, 11% to 15% of them singletons. The sample taken for sequencing was blood. The receptors stem from a woman aged 30 to 39 with Graves' hyperthyroidism that later progressed to Graves' ophthalmopathy.

This clonotype was observed at least ten times. The chain joins TRBV12-5 to TRBJ1-1; a weak D match, TRBD1 (5 bases). This CDR3 is built from 14 residues. Germline V CDR1 and CDR2: LGHNT, FRNRAP. V was shortened by 7 bases and J by 5 bases, with 17 bases between the two germline ends. CDR3 bases: TGTGCTAGTGACCATGGCGCCCCAGGGACTGAAGCTTTCTTT. It encodes CASDHGAPGTEAFF. Looking up the rest from reference TRBV12-5 and TRBJ1-1 gives the full variable domain: DARVTQTPRHKVTEMGQEVTMRCQPILGHNTVFWYRQTMMQGLELLAYFRNRAPLDDSGMPKDRFSAEMPDATLATLKIQPSEPRDSAVYFCASDHGAPGTEAFFGQGTRLTVV.

This clonotype was detected ten times or more. The CDR3 DNA reads TGTGCCAGCAGCCCCCGATTTGGTGAGCGGGAGGGCCAAGAGACCCAGTACTTC. Translating gives CASSPRFGEREGQETQYF. The chain carries TRBV11-2 and TRBJ2-5; 10 positions agree with TRBD2. This CDR3 is built from 18 residues. Per germline, CDR1 SGHAT and CDR2 FQNNGV. V dropped 5 bases and J dropped 1; count of bases not matched to a gene: 13.